Sequencing of this T cell receptor beta chain was carried out in a study of cytomegalovirus exposure and HLA in healthy donors. Study-wide results and limits: Most TCRs appeared rarely, but some public TCRs recurred in many donors. A later analysis linked a missense DCLRE1C variant to TCR beta V- and J-gene trimming. In a later analysis, approximately 15,000 TCR beta sequences were associated with HLA alleles at 0.05 false discovery rate.

Despite likely unrecorded immune exposures, the donors were nominally healthy at the time of sampling. As to this clone: Its antigen is as yet unknown.

The PCR made use of 60 Vbeta and 13 Jbeta primers. TCRdb keeps only in-frame clones here, not all; method: immunoSEQ multiplex PCR. The table has 100,000 to 150,000 clones, about 80% seen once. From germline, CDR1 is LNHNV and CDR2 YYDKDF (reference sequence). V gave up 1 base and J gave up 8 bases; unmatched junction bases: 13. The CDR3 runs 17 residues. Sequencing input: PBMCs. The TCR was taken from a boy aged 2-15 years in good health and CMV-seronegative. The V and J genes are TRBV15 and TRBJ1-2, with 10 bases aligning to TRBD1. The DNA of the CDR3 is TGTGCCACCAGCAGAGGCTATATGATGGGACAGGGGCAAGGCTACACCTTC. Protein sequence: CATSRGYMMGQGQGYTF.